The 19 T cell receptor beta chains presented below share a single source sample, sequenced in a study of PD-1 blockade in classical Hodgkin lymphoma. Each of the patients experienced relapse following autologous stem cell transplantation, and their brentuximab vedotin exposure differed. The method was immunoSEQ multiplex PCR; TCRdb's version includes in-frame clones alone and lacks a portion of them. The data hold approximately 100,000 clones, with approximately 90% observed a single time. The input for sequencing was peripheral blood mononuclear cells (PBMCs), taken before the second cycle of nivolumab. These receptor sequences come from a human donor with classical Hodgkin lymphoma.

J is TRBJ1-1 and V is TRBV4-3, with D maybe TRBD1 (5 bases). V shed 5 bases and J shed 1 base, with 14 bases lying between them. Germline assignment: CDR1 LGHNA and CDR2 YSLEER. There are 15 residues in the CDR3. This CDR3 reads CASSNGGGRNTEAFF. Here the CDR3 DNA reads TGCGCCAGCAGCAACGGGGGTGGACGGAACACTGAAGCTTTCTTT.

This rearrangement joins TRBV7-9 to TRBJ1-2; TRBD1 agrees at 8 bases. CDR1 and CDR2 from the germline V gene are SEHNR and FQNEAQ (reference sequence). V lost 5 bases, J lost 3 bases, and 5 bases stayed unmatched. The CDR3 sequence is 14 residues long. The chain's CDR3 is CASSPGGRYYGYTF. CDR3 bases: TGTGCCAGCAGCCCAGGGGGCAGGTACTATGGCTACACCTTC. The full variable domain, rest sourced from reference TRBV7-9 and TRBJ1-2, is DTGVSQNPRHKITKRGQNVTFRCDPISEHNRLYWYRQTLGQGPEFLTYFQNEAQLEKSRLLSDRFSAERPKGSFSTLEIQRTEQGDSAMYLCASSPGGRYYGYTFGSGTRLTVV.

The V call is TRBV7-2, the J call TRBJ1-2, with D possibly TRBD1 on 6 matching bases. The V gene's germline CDR1 is SGHTA and CDR2 FQGNSA. The germline V and J ends were trimmed by 5 bases and 4 bases, with 17 bases remaining between them. CDR3 length equals 15 residues. CDR3 protein: CASSPYRGGGYGYTF. The CDR3 bases are TGTGCCAGCAGCCCCTACCGGGGGGGCGGCTATGGCTACACCTTC.

The genes are TRBV6-6 and TRBJ2-5, with 10 bases that match TRBD2. Germline lookup yields CDR1 MNHNY and CDR2 SVGAGI (reference sequence). The CDR3 loop spans 15 amino acids. The junction had 5 bases not matched to a gene; V was cut back by 2 bases and J by 5 bases. DNA of the CDR3: TGTGCCAGCAGTTACAGAGCGGGGGGGCAGGAGACCCAGTACTTC. It yields the protein CASSYRAGGQETQYF.

CDR3 loop: CASTNSGQGPRELFF. For the CDR3, the DNA is TGTGCCAGTACCAACTCGGGGCAGGGGCCCCGGGAGCTGTTTTTT. The rearrangement uses TRBV19 and TRBJ2-2, with D possibly TRBD1 on 6 matching bases. Trimming stripped 7 bases from V and 9 bases from J, with 21 bases between. The CDR3 length is 15 residues. The germline CDR1 and CDR2 sequences are LNHDA and SQIVND (reference sequence).

This chain links TRBV10-3 with TRBJ2-5; 11 bases map to TRBD2. The V gene end was trimmed by 4 bases and the J gene end by 4 bases; junction bases not matched to a gene: 5. This CDR3 has 15 amino acids. In germline, CDR1 is ENHRY, CDR2 SYGVKD. The CDR3 loop reads CAISVSGGAGETQYF. The CDR3 nucleotides read TGTGCCATCAGTGTTAGCGGGGGGGCAGGAGAGACCCAGTACTTC.

The V and J genes are TRBV9 and TRBJ2-5; D ambiguous. The CDR3 runs 13 residues. Trimming removed 2 bases from V and 5 bases from J, with 10 bases in between. Germline CDR1 SGDLS, CDR2 YYNGEE. The CDR3 DNA is TGTGCCAGCAGCGTGAGGTCCGGGGAGACCCAGTACTTC. It is translated as CASSVRSGETQYF.

The chain links TRBV11-2 to TRBJ2-7; perhaps TRBD1 as D (5 bases). Trimming removed 1 base at V and 1 base at J, with 8 bases between. CDR1 SGHAT and CDR2 FQNNGV come from the germline V gene. There are 14 residues in the CDR3. This CDR3 reads CASSLAPGSYEQYF. In DNA, the CDR3 is TGTGCCAGCAGCTTAGCCCCAGGGTCCTACGAGCAGTACTTC.

The chain carries TRBV27 and TRBJ2-2; no firm D call. Germline V gene data show CDR1 as MNHEY and CDR2 as SMNVEV (reference sequence). The CDR3 spans 14 residues. V lost 0 bases and J 8 bases, leaving 10 bases between the germline ends. CDR3 amino acids: CASSLSGKLGELFF. DNA of the CDR3: TGTGCCAGCAGTTTATCAGGGAAATTAGGGGAGCTGTTTTTT.

The rearrangement uses TRBV9 and TRBJ2-2; no clear D gene. Germline CDR1 reads SGDLS; CDR2 reads YYNGEE. The CDR3 has 11 residues. V lost 4 bases, J lost 6 bases, and 4 bases lay in between. The CDR3 here is CASSRSGELFF. For the CDR3, the DNA is TGTGCCAGCAGCCGTTCCGGGGAGCTGTTTTTT.

The chain joins TRBV30 to TRBJ2-1; TRBD1 matches at 10 bases. The CDR3 contains 14 residues. CDR1 is GTSNPN, CDR2 SVGIG, per germline (reference sequence). Germline trimming cut 1 base from V and 7 bases from J; bases unmatched to any gene: 4. DNA of the CDR3: TGTGCCTGGAGTGCGGGACAGGGGTTGAATGAGCAGTTCTTC. It is translated as CAWSAGQGLNEQFF.

This sequence joins TRBV9 and TRBJ2-3; tentatively, D is TRBD2 (7 bases). This CDR3 comprises 14 residues. Looked up from germline, CDR1 is SGDLS and CDR2 is YYNGEE. V was cut by 4 bases and J by 7 bases, with 16 bases left in between. For the CDR3, the DNA is TGTGCCAGCAGCCGCTATGGGGGGGCAAATACGCAGTATTTT. This encodes CASSRYGGANTQYF.

The rearrangement uses TRBV19 and TRBJ1-4; D perhaps matches TRBD1 (5 bases). The CDR3 loop spans 15 amino acids. V was cut by 3 bases and J by 4 bases, with 12 bases left in between. Germline loops: CDR1 LNHDA, CDR2 SQIVND (reference sequence). The CDR3 loop reads CASSIRDGLNEKLFF. For the CDR3, the DNA is TGTGCCAGTAGTATCCGGGACGGACTTAATGAAAAACTGTTTTTT.

This clone was recorded once. The genes are TRBV28 and TRBJ2-2; no reliable D call. Trimming removed 5 bases at V and 2 bases at J, with 6 bases between. From germline, CDR1 is MDHEN and CDR2 SYDVKM. This CDR3 has 13 amino acids. The CDR3 sequence: CASSTSNTGELFF. In DNA form, the CDR3 reads TGTGCCAGCAGTACGAGCAACACCGGGGAGCTGTTTTTT.

The genes are TRBV28 and TRBJ1-6; possibly TRBD1 for D (5 bases). Germline V gene sequence: CDR1 MDHEN, CDR2 SYDVKM. Deletions cut 5 bases from V and 9 bases from J, with 17 bases between. The CDR3 has 15 residues. CDR3 in amino acids: CASSLRPDGASPLHF. Here the CDR3 DNA reads TGTGCCAGCAGTCTCCGACCGGATGGGGCTTCACCCCTCCACTTT.

The rearrangement uses TRBV10-3 and TRBJ1-2, with 10 bases aligning to TRBD1. CDR3 length: 15 amino acids. V shed 2 bases, J shed 3 bases, and the junction held 3 bases outside the gene matches. Germline loops: CDR1 ENHRY, CDR2 SYGVKD. The CDR3 is CAISEPGTGDYGYTF. The CDR3 DNA follows: TGTGCCATCAGTGAGCCTGGGACAGGGGACTATGGCTACACCTTC.

This clone showed up just once. The rearrangement joins TRBV5-8 to TRBJ2-4, with D maybe TRBD1 (5 bases). The CDR3 has 16 residues. Looked up from germline, CDR1 is SGHTS and CDR2 is YDEGEE. Trimming shortened V by 5 bases and J by 0 bases, and 15 bases separated the two germline ends. The CDR3 nucleotides are TGTGCCAGCAGTCCCGACAGCCCCGTAGCCAAAAACATTCAGTACTTC. It yields the protein CASSPDSPVAKNIQYF. Full variable domain (rest looked up from reference TRBV5-8 and TRBJ2-4): EAGVTQSPTHLIKTRGQQATLRCSPISGHTSVYWYQQALGLGLQFLLWYDEGEERNRGNFPPRFSGRQFPNYSSELNVNALELEDSALYLCASSPDSPVAKNIQYFGAGTRLSVL.

V is TRBV6-5 and J is TRBJ2-2; no firm D call. There are 15 residues in the CDR3. V lost 0 bases and J lost 5, with 10 bases in between. Germline CDR1 and CDR2: MNHEY and SVGAGI. This CDR3 is CASSYSGWTTGELFF. The DNA for the CDR3 is TGTGCCAGCAGTTACTCGGGATGGACGACCGGGGAGCTGTTTTTT.

The genes are TRBV6-5 and TRBJ1-1; the D gene is possibly TRBD1 (5 bases). The CDR3 contains 13 residues. Germline-derived CDR1 and CDR2 are MNHEY and SVGAGI. V was pared by 6 bases and J by 11 bases, with 19 bases between. The CDR3 reads CASSRGATDGAFF. DNA of the CDR3: TGTGCCAGCAGCCGCGGGGCAACCGATGGGGCTTTCTTT.